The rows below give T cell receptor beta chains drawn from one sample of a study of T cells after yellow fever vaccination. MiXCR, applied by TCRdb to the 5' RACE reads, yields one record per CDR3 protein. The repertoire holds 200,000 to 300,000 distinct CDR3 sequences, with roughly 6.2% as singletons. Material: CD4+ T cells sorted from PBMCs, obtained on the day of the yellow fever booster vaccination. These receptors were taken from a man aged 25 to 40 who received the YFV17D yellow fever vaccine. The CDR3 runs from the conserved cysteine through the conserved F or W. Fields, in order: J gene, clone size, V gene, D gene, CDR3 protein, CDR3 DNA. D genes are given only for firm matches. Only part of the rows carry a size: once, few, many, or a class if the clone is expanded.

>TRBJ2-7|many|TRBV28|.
CASSFETGGRVEQYF
TGTGCCAGCAGTTTCGAGACAGGAGGACGGGTCGAGCAGTACTTC
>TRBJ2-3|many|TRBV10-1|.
CASGRSTDTQYF
TGCGCCAGCGGGAGATCAACAGATACGCAGTATTTT
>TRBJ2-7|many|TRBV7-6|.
CASSLGRGLSYEQYF
TGTGCCAGCAGCTTGGGCAGGGGACTTTCCTACGAGCAGTACTTC
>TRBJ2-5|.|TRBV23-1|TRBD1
CASKSFYRAAGGFQETQYF
TGCGCCAGCAAGTCCTTCTACCGGGCGGCAGGGGGCTTCCAAGAGACCCAGTACTTC
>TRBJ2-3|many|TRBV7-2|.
CASSLRGGPDTQYF
TGTGCCAGCAGCTTAAGGGGGGGACCAGATACGCAGTATTTT
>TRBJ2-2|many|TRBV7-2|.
CASSSDRDTGELFF
TGTGCCAGCAGCTCAGACAGAGACACCGGGGAGCTGTTTTTT
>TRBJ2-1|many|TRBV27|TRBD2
CASSLSAAGVSYNEQFF
TGTGCCAGCAGTTTATCAGCGGCGGGAGTATCCTACAATGAGCAGTTCTTC
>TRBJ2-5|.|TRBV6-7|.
CATCDSARLGGETQYF
TGTGCGACCTGTGATTCGGCCCGACTGGGGGGAGAGACCCAGTACTTC
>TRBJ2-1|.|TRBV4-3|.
CASSQEVVGSTYNEQFF
TGCGCCAGCAGCCAAGAGGTTGTCGGGAGCACCTACAATGAGCAGTTCTTC
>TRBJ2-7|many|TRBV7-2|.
CASSLASGNLFMRQYF
TGTGCCAGCAGCTTAGCGTCTGGCAACCTTTTTATGCGACAGTACTTC
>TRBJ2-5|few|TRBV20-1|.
CSARFPRARRETQYF
TGCAGTGCTAGATTCCCCCGGGCCAGACGGGAGACCCAGTACTTC